This record looks at one TCR beta chain sequence and its context. The data belong to a study of blood T cell repertoires in COVID-19. The CDR3 has 15 residues. Germline loops: CDR1 MGHRA, CDR2 YSYEKL. The J segment lost 1 base and the V segment lost 7 bases, leaving 3 bases of the junction unmatched. TCRdb's copy holds only in-frame clones and misses some; the assay was immunoSEQ multiplex PCR. The data hold 150,000 to 200,000 clones, with roughly 87% observed a single time. This receptor was obtained from a human donor in a cohort sampled during active COVID-19. Sequenced material: peripheral blood. This rearrangement joins TRBV4-1 to TRBJ2-7, with 14 positions matching TRBD2. The CDR3 DNA reads as TGCGCCAGCACGAGACTAGCGGGAGGGTCCTACGAGCAGTACTTC. Its protein is CASTRLAGGSYEQYF.